This T cell receptor beta chain came from a study of T cells in Graves' hyperthyroidism and ophthalmopathy. Findings and limits, study-wide: Most clonotypes expanded in the thyroid (above 0.001) were also present in blood.

Amplification yielded TCR beta CDR3 regions, with RNA transcripts as the source. First-round RT-PCR with HTBI primers amplified the TCR CDR3 region. MiXCR, run by TCRdb on the multiplex PCR reads, gives a single entry per CDR3 protein. The table lists 300,000 to 450,000 distinct CDR3 sequences, about a sixth of them singletons, with around a third in the top ten. This clonotype was seen a few times. Its antigen remains unidentified. The receptor comes from a woman in her 30s with Graves' hyperthyroidism that later progressed to Graves' ophthalmopathy. Specimen: blood.

The CDR3 region has the DNA TGTGCCATCAGTGGGATGGGTGCCCGAGGCACAGATACGCAGTATTTT. Translation gives CAISGMGARGTDTQYF. V gene TRBV10-3 combines with J gene TRBJ2-3, with D hard to call. V lost 4 bases and J 1 base, leaving 15 bases between the germline ends. CDR1 and CDR2 from the germline V gene are ENHRY and SYGVKD. There are 16 residues in the CDR3.